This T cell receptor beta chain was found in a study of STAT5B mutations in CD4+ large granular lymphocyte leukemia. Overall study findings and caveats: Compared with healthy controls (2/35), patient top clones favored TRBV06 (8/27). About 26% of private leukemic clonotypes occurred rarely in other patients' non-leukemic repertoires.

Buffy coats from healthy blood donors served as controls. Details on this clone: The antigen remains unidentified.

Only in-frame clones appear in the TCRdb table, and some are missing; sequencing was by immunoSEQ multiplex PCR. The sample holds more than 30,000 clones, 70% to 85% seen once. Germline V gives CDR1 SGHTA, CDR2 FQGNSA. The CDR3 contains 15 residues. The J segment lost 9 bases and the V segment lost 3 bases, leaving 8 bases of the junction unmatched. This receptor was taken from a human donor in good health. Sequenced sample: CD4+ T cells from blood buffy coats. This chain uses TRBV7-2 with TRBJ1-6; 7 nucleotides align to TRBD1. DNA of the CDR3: TGTGCCAGCAGCTTGGCAGACAGGGTGGGTTCACCCCTCCACTTT. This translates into CASSLADRVGSPLHF.